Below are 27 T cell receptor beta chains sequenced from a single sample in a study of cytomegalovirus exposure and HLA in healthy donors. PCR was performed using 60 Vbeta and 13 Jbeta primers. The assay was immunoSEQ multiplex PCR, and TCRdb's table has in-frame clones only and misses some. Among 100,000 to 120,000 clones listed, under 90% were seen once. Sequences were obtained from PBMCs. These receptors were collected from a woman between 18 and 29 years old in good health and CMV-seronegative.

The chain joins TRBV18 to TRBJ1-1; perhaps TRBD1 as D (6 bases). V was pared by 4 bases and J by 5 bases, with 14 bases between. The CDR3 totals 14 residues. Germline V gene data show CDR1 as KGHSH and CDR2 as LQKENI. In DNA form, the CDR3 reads TGTGCCAGCTCACGGACCCCAGGGGAAACTGAAGCTTTCTTT. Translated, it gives CASSRTPGETEAFF.

CDR3 sequence: CASHQTSGVGTDTQYF. The CDR3 nucleotides read TGTGCCAGCCACCAGACTAGCGGGGTCGGCACAGATACGCAGTATTTT. The chain has TRBV18 and TRBJ2-3, with 11 nucleotides matching TRBD2. V gave up 8 bases and J gave up 1 base; unmatched junction bases: 8. Germline values: CDR1 KGHSH, CDR2 LQKENI. The CDR3 length is 16 residues. The full variable domain, completed using reference TRBV18 and TRBJ2-3, is NAGVMQNPRHLVRRRGQEARLRCSPMKGHSHVYWYRQLPEEGLKFMVYLQKENIIDESGMPKERFSAEFPKEGPSILRIQQVVRGDSAAYFCASHQTSGVGTDTQYFGPGTRLTVL.

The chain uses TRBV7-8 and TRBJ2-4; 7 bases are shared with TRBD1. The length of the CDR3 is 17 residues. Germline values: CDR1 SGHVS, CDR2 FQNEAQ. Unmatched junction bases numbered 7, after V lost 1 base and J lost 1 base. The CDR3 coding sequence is TGTGCCAGCAGCTTAGTGACAGGGAAGCGGGCCAAAAACATTCAGTACTTC. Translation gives CASSLVTGKRAKNIQYF.

The CDR3 region has the DNA TGTGCCAGCAGTGGGGGGCACGGTGGCTACACCTTC. Its protein product is CASSGGHGGYTF. The genes are TRBV2 and TRBJ1-2; a weak D match, TRBD1 (6 bases). In germline, CDR1 is SNHLY, CDR2 FYNNEI. Trimming pared 4 bases from V and 7 bases from J, leaving 10 bases between. There are 12 residues in the CDR3.

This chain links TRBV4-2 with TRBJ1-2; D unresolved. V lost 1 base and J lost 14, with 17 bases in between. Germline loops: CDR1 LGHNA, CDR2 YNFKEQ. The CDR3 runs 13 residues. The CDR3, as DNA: TGTGCCAGCAGCCAAGGCCGACGGGCGGCGGGAACCTTC. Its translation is CASSQGRRAAGTF.

This CDR3 is CASSLGRLENEKLFF. In nucleotides, the CDR3 is TGTGCCAGCAGTTTAGGGAGGTTGGAGAATGAAAAACTGTTTTTT. The chain has TRBV28 and TRBJ1-4; no definite D call. V was pared by 2 bases and J by 5 bases, with 12 bases between. Germline-derived CDR1 and CDR2 are MDHEN and SYDVKM. CDR3 size: 15 residues.

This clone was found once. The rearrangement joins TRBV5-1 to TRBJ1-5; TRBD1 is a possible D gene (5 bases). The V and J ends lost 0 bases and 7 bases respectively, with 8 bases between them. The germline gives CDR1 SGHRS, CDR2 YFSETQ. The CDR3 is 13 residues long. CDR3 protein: CASSLAGLQPQHF. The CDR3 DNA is TGCGCCAGCAGCTTGGCGGGACTACAGCCCCAGCATTTT.

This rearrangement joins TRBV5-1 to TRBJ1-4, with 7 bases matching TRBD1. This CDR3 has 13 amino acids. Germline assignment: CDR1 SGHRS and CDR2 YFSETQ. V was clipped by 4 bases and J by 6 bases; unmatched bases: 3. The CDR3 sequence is CASSQDRDEKLFF. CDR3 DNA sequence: TGCGCCAGCAGCCAAGACAGGGATGAAAAACTGTTTTTT.

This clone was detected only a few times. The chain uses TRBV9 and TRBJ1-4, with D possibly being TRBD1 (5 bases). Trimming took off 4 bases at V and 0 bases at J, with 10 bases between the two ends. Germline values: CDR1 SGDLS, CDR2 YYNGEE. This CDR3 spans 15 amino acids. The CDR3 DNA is TGTGCCAGCAGCCCCGGGGGGACAACTAATGAAAAACTGTTTTTT. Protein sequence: CASSPGGTTNEKLFF.

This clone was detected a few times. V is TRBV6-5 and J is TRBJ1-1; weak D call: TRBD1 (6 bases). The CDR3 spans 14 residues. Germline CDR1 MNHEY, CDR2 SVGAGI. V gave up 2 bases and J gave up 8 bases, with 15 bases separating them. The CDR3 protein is CASSYLGTTPEAFF. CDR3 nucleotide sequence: TGTGCCAGCAGTTACCTAGGGACAACTCCCGAAGCTTTCTTT.

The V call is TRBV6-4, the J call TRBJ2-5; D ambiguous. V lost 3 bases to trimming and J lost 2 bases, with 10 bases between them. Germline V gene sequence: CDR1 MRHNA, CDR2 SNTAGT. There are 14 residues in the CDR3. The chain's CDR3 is CASSEGVGQETQYF. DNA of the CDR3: TGTGCCAGCAGTGAGGGCGTAGGACAAGAGACCCAGTACTTC.

CDR3: CASSEEGQPSNSPLHF. CDR3 nucleotide sequence: TGTGCCAGCAGTGAAGAGGGACAGCCTTCTAATTCACCCCTCCACTTT. The chain combines TRBV6-1 with TRBJ1-6; 7 positions match TRBD1. The V segment lost 1 base and the J segment 6 bases; nucleotides outside the gene matches: 6. This CDR3 has 16 residues. Germline CDR1 MNHNS, CDR2 SASEGT.

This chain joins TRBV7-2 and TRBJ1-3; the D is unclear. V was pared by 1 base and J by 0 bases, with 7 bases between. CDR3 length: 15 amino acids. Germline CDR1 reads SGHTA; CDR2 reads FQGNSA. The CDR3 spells CASSLEVGSGNTIYF. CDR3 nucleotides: TGTGCCAGCAGCTTAGAAGTCGGCTCTGGAAACACCATATATTTT.

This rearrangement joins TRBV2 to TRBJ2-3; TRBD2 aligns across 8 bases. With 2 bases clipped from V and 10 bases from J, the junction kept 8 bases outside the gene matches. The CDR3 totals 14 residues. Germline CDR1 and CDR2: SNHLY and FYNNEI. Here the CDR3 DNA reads TGTGCCAGCAGTGAAACATTGGGACTAGTTGCGCAGTATTTT. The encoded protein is CASSETLGLVAQYF. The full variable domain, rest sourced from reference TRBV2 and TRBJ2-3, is EPEVTQTPSHQVTQMGQEVILRCVPISNHLYFYWYRQILGQKVEFLVSFYNNEISEKSEIFDDQFSVERPDGSNFTLKIRSTKLEDSAMYFCASSETLGLVAQYFGPGTRLTVL.

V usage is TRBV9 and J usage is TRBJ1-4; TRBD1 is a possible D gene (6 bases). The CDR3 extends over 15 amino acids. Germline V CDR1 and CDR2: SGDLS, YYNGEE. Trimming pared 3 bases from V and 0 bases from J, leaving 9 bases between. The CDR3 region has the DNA TGTGCCAGCAGCGAAACAGGGACAACTAATGAAAAACTGTTTTTT. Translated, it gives CASSETGTTNEKLFF.

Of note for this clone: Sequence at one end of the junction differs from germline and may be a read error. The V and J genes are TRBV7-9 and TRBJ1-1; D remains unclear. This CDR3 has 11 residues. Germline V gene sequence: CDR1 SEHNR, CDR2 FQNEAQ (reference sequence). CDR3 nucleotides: TGTTCCAGCAGCCGTACAAGTGAAGCTTTCTTT. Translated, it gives CSSSRTSEAFF.

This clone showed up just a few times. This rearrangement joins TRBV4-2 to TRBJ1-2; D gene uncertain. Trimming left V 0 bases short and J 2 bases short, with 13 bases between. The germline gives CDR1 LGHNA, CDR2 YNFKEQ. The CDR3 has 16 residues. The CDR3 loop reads CASSQDIGEGNYGYTF. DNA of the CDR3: TGTGCCAGCAGCCAAGATATCGGGGAGGGAAACTATGGCTACACCTTC.

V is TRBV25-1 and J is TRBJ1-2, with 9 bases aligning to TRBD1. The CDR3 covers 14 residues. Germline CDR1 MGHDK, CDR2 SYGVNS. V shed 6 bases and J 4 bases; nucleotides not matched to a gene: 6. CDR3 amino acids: CASRGQGAFYGYTF. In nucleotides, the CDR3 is TGTGCCAGCAGGGGACAGGGAGCCTTCTATGGCTACACCTTC.

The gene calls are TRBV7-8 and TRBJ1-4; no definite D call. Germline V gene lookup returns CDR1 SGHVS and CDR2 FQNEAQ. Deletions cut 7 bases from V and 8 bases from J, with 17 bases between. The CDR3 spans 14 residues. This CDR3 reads CASKNSPSGEKLFF. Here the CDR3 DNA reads TGTGCCAGCAAAAACAGCCCATCAGGAGAAAAACTGTTTTTT.

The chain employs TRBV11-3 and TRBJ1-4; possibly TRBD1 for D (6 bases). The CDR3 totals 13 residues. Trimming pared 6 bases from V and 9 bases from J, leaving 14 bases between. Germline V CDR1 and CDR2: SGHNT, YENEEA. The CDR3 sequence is CASRPGGAKKLFF. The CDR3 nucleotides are TGTGCCAGCAGGCCGGGGGGGGCGAAAAAACTGTTTTTT.

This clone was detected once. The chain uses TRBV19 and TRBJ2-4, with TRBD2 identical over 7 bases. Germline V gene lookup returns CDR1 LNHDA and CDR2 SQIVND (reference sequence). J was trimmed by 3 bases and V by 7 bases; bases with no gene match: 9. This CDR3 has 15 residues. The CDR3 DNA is TGTGCCAGTATCGACGGCGGCGGGGGCAAAAACATTCAGTACTTC. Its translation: CASIDGGGGKNIQYF. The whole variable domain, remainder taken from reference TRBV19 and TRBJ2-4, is DGGITQSPKYLFRKEGQNVTLSCEQNLNHDAMYWYRQDPGQGLRLIYYSQIVNDFQKGDIAEGYSVSREKKESFPLTVTSAQKNPTAFYLCASIDGGGGKNIQYFGAGTRLSVL.

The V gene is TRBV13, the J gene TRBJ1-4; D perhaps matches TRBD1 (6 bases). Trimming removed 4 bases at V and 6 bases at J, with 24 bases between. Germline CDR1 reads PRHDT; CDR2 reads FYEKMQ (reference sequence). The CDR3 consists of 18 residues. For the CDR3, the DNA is TGTGCCAGCAGCTCCCGCGGAAGAACAACAGGGAATCATGAAAAACTGTTTTTT. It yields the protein CASSSRGRTTGNHEKLFF.

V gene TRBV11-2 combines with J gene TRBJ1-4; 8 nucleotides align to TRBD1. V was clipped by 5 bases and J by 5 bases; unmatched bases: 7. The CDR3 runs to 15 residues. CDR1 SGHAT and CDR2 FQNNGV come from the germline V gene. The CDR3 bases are TGTGCCAGCAGCCCCCACGGGACAGGCAATGAAAAACTGTTTTTT. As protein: CASSPHGTGNEKLFF.

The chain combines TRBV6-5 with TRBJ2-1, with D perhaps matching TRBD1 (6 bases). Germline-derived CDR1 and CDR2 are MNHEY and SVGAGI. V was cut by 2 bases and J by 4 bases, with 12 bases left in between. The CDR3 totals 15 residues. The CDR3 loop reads CASSYVRTAYNEQFF. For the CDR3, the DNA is TGTGCCAGCAGTTACGTCCGGACAGCATACAATGAGCAGTTCTTC.

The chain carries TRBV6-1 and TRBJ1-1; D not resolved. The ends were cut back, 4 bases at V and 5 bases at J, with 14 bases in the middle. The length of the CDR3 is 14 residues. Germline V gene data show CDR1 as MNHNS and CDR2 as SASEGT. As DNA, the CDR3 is TGTGCCAGCAGTGCTGTCTTCGGGGTGACTGAAGCTTTCTTT. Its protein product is CASSAVFGVTEAFF.

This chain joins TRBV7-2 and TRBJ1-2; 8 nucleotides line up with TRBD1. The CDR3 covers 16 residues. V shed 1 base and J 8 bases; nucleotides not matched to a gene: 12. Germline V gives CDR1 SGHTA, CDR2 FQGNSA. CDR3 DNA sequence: TGTGCCAGCAGCTTAGTGGCCGGGGGGACAGGCAACGGCTACACCTTC. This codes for CASSLVAGGTGNGYTF.

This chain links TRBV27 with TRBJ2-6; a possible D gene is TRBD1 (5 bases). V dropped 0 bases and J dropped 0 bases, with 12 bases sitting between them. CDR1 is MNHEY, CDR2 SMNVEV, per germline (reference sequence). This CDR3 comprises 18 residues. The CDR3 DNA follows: TGTGCCAGCAGTTTATCGGCACAGGCCCTCTCTGGGGCCAACGTCCTGACTTTC. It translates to CASSLSAQALSGANVLTF.